The 4 T cell receptor beta chains presented below share a single source sample, sequenced in a study of cytomegalovirus exposure and HLA in healthy donors. Primers for the PCR totalled 60 Vbeta and 13 Jbeta. Generated by immunoSEQ multiplex PCR, the TCRdb table keeps only in-frame clones and is missing some. The sample gives about 160,000 clones, 80% to 90% of which show up once; about 13% is in the top ten. The sequenced sample consisted of PBMCs. These receptors originate from a woman aged 50 to 60 in good health and CMV-seronegative.

This clone occurred once. The rearrangement uses TRBV4-2 and TRBJ2-7; 11 bases align to TRBD2. Germline V gives CDR1 LGHNA, CDR2 YNFKEQ. The CDR3 spans 19 residues. Trimming cost V 7 bases and J 1 base; bases outside gene matches: 18. The DNA for the CDR3 is TGTGCCAGCACCACCCGGGGCGAGGAGCGACTAGCGGGATCCTACGAGCAGTACTTC. Encoded protein: CASTTRGEERLAGSYEQYF.

The chain is built from TRBV5-1 and TRBJ2-5, with 8 bases fitting TRBD2. V trimming: 2 bases; J trimming: 2 bases; junction bases outside the gene matches: 8. The CDR3 has 16 amino acids. Germline CDR1 and CDR2: SGHRS and YFSETQ. CDR3 sequence (DNA): TGCGCCAGCAGCTTTTATTCGGGAGGGCCTCAAGAGACCCAGTACTTC. Residues: CASSFYSGGPQETQYF.

The chain combines TRBV11-2 with TRBJ1-1; D uncertain. The CDR3 is 15 residues long. Germline V gene lookup returns CDR1 SGHAT and CDR2 FQNNGV. Trimming left V 1 base short and J 0 bases short, with 9 bases between. In nucleotides, the CDR3 is TGTGCCAGCAGCTTAGGGGCAGAAATGAACACTGAAGCTTTCTTT. Translating gives CASSLGAEMNTEAFF.

The chain carries TRBV11-2 and TRBJ2-5; 10 bases are shared with TRBD2. The CDR3 is 16 residues long. Germline V gene sequence: CDR1 SGHAT, CDR2 FQNNGV. V was pared by 4 bases and J by 2 bases, with 7 bases of the junction left unmatched. The CDR3 DNA is TGTGCCAGCAGCTCCCGAGCGGGGGGGCTTCAAGAGACCCAGTACTTC. As protein: CASSSRAGGLQETQYF.